Detailed here is one T cell receptor (beta chain). Antigen unknown. Trimming took off 4 bases at V and 4 bases at J, with 14 bases between the two ends. This CDR3 has 15 residues. Germline V gene sequence: CDR1 SNHLY, CDR2 FYNNEI. Sequenced by immunoSEQ multiplex PCR; TCRdb stores in-frame clones only, minus some. This table holds 35,000 to 55,000 clones, more than 70% found once. The sample originates from a study of OX40 agonist ivuxolimab in advanced cancers. Study background: A mean age of roughly 62 years, range about 20 to 90, was recorded, and roughly 83% were male. Study-level results: By week 6 at 0.1 to 3.0 mg/kg, blood CD4+ and CD8+ T cells had expanded clonally. Patients with a partial response at 0.1-3.0 mg/kg had among the lowest clonal expansion. The average count of expanded clones was higher among CD8+ T cells than among CD4+.

Sample: CD4+ or CD8+ T cells sorted from blood, taken in a trial of the OX40 agonist ivuxolimab. The clonotype was recovered from an adult with an advanced solid tumor such as melanoma, head and neck, liver or kidney cancer. This chain uses TRBV2 with TRBJ1-3, with a weak D call TRBD1 (5 bases). CDR3 sequence (DNA): TGTGCCAGCAGTGTAGAGGGACTAAAGGGAAACACCATATATTTT. It is translated as CASSVEGLKGNTIYF.